Listed below are T cell receptor beta chains from one sample, sequenced in a study of T cells of healthy individuals. TCRdb recomputed calls from the 5' RACE reads with MiXCR, one row per CDR3 protein. The profile covers about 41,000 distinct CDR3 sequences, with approximately 5% appearing a single time and about 8.9% taken by the ten largest. These receptors were collected from a human donor in good health. The CDR3 runs from the conserved cysteine through the conserved F or W. D genes are given only for firm matches. Clone size is given for some rows only: seen once, a few or many times, or a class if the clone is expanded.

>TRBJ1-1|-|TRBV2|-
CASSEYRNTEAFF
TGTGCCAGCAGTGAATACAGGAACACTGAAGCTTTCTTT
>TRBJ2-2|-|TRBV12-3/TRBV12-4|few
CASSLQRSANTGELFF
TGTGCCAGCAGTTTACAGCGGAGCGCGAACACCGGGGAGCTGTTTTTT
>TRBJ2-1|-|TRBV9|few
CASSVTDLYNEQFF
TGTGCCAGCAGCGTAACAGATCTCTACAATGAGCAGTTCTTC
>TRBJ1-4|-|TRBV20-1|many
CSAIRVGTNEKLFF
TGCAGTGCTATTCGAGTGGGGACTAATGAAAAACTGTTTTTT
>TRBJ1-2|TRBD1|TRBV5-1|many
CASRLTAGQGGYGYTF
TGCGCCAGCAGACTAACCGCCGGACAGGGGGGCTATGGCTACACCTTC
>TRBJ2-6|-|TRBV6-1|-
CASSGGRSGANVLTF
TGTGCCAGCAGTGGGGGGCGCTCTGGGGCCAACGTCCTGACTTTC
>TRBJ2-1|TRBD2|TRBV20-1|many
CSATIPLAGEDEQFF
TGCAGTGCCACGATCCCTCTAGCGGGAGAAGATGAGCAGTTCTTC
>TRBJ2-5|TRBD2|TRBV29-1|-
CSVEVSETSWETQYF
TGCAGCGTTGAAGTCAGTGAGACTAGCTGGGAGACCCAGTACTTC
>TRBJ2-3|-|TRBV7-2|many
CASSSDYLSTDTQYF
TGTGCCAGCAGCTCGGACTACCTTAGCACAGATACGCAGTATTTT
>TRBJ2-1|TRBD2|TRBV11-2|many
CASSLAPRGGTRTFF
TGTGCCAGCAGCTTAGCCCCGAGGGGGGGGACTAGAACGTTCTTC
>TRBJ2-1|TRBD2|TRBV11-1|-
CASNNGGGGQNEQFF
TGTGCCAGCAACAACGGGGGGGGGGGCCAGAATGAGCAGTTCTTC
>TRBJ2-2|-|TRBV4-3|few
CASSQERQGELFF
TGCGCCAGCAGCCAAGAGAGGCAAGGGGAGCTGTTTTTT
>TRBJ1-4|TRBD1|TRBV7-2|-
CASSPGTGVPSLGQSRKLFF
TGTGCCAGCAGCCCAGGGACAGGAGTACCCTCTTTGGGTCAGTCGAGAAAACTGTTTTTT
>TRBJ2-3|-|TRBV20-1|many
CSANVRQGITDTQYF
TGCAGTGCCAACGTACGGCAGGGGATCACAGATACGCAGTATTTT
>TRBJ2-7|TRBD2|TRBV20-1|many
CSARETSGRAVGQYF
TGCAGTGCTAGGGAAACTAGCGGGAGGGCCGTGGGGCAGTACTTC
>TRBJ2-6|-|TRBV7-8|many
CASSLRTKGNGANVLTF
TGTGCCAGCAGCCTACGGACGAAGGGGAATGGGGCCAACGTCCTGACTTTC
>TRBJ2-1|TRBD2|TRBV9|many
CASSDSGSTYNEQFF
TGTGCCAGCAGCGATAGCGGGAGTACCTACAATGAGCAGTTCTTC
>TRBJ1-2|TRBD1|TRBV12-3/TRBV12-4|many
CASSFRQGFGYTF
TGTGCCAGCAGTTTTCGACAGGGGTTTGGCTACACCTTC
>TRBJ1-1|-|TRBV12-3/TRBV12-4|few
CASSLGGPNTEAFF
TGTGCCAGCAGTTTAGGAGGGCCAAACACTGAAGCTTTCTTT
>TRBJ1-4|TRBD1|TRBV6-5|-
CASRRGTVEKLFF
TGTGCCAGCAGGCGTGGGACAGTAGAAAAACTGTTTTTT
>TRBJ2-5|-|TRBV7-9|many
CASGGKETQYF
TGTGCCAGCGGGGGAAAAGAGACCCAGTACTTC
>TRBJ2-5|TRBD2|TRBV4-1|many
CASSQEGTRGETQYF
TGCGCCAGCAGCCAAGAAGGGACTAGGGGAGAGACCCAGTACTTC
>TRBJ2-4|TRBD2|TRBV5-4|many
CASSATSGRADAKNIQYF
TGTGCCAGCAGCGCAACTAGCGGGAGGGCCGACGCCAAAAACATTCAGTACTTC
>TRBJ2-1|-|TRBV12-3/TRBV12-4|many
CASSFLGNEQFF
TGTGCCAGCAGTTTTTTGGGCAATGAGCAGTTCTTC
>TRBJ2-1|TRBD2|TRBV3-1|many
CASSLRGGRALGEQFF
TGTGCCAGCAGCCTTCGAGGCGGGAGGGCCCTCGGTGAGCAGTTCTTC
>TRBJ1-1|-|TRBV2|-
CASSEYSGHLVNTEAFF
TGTGCCAGCAGTGAATACTCCGGACACCTCGTTAACACTGAAGCTTTCTTT
>TRBJ2-3|TRBD2|TRBV5-5|many
CASSLAPAGGTDTQYF
TGTGCCAGCAGCTTGGCCCCAGCGGGGGGTACAGATACGCAGTATTTT
>TRBJ2-1|TRBD2|TRBV28|many
CASTVSGEGYNEQFF
TGTGCCAGCACCGTAAGCGGGGAGGGCTACAATGAGCAGTTCTTC
>TRBJ2-5|-|TRBV6-5|many
CASSYSMVAANQETQYF
TGTGCCAGCAGTTACTCGATGGTAGCAGCTAACCAAGAGACCCAGTACTTC
>TRBJ2-1|-|TRBV11-2|many
CASSLSNNEQFF
TGTGCCAGCAGCTTAAGCAACAATGAGCAGTTCTTC
>TRBJ2-7|TRBD2|TRBV20-1|few
CSAGGAGVKYEQYF
TGCAGTGCCGGGGGGGCGGGAGTCAAATACGAGCAGTACTTC
>TRBJ1-2|TRBD1|TRBV6-6|-
CASSPGGQGNYGYTF
TGTGCCAGCAGCCCTGGAGGACAGGGGAACTATGGCTACACCTTC
>TRBJ2-3|TRBD2|TRBV4-3|many
CASSLGAGGPQDTQYF
TGCGCCAGCAGCCTGGGAGCGGGAGGGCCGCAGGATACGCAGTATTTT
>TRBJ2-3|-|TRBV5-4|many
CASSLGAPRTDTQYF
TGTGCCAGCAGCTTGGGGGCTCCCCGCACAGATACGCAGTATTTT
>TRBJ1-1|-|TRBV3-1|-
CASSQNHRAGEGEAFF
TGTGCCAGCAGCCAAAATCATCGGGCAGGGGAGGGTGAAGCTTTCTTT
>TRBJ2-7|-|TRBV11-2|many
CASSLGAYEQYF
TGTGCCAGCAGCTTAGGGGCCTACGAGCAGTACTTC
>TRBJ2-7|-|TRBV7-2|few
CASSSSLSYEQYF
TGTGCCAGCAGCTCGTCTCTATCCTACGAGCAGTACTTC
>TRBJ1-6|-|TRBV11-2|-
CASSLAGSLNSPLHF
TGTGCCAGCAGCTTAGCGGGTTCCCTTAATTCACCCCTCCACTTT
>TRBJ1-1|-|TRBV7-9|-
CASSLSALLRPDTEAFF
TGTGCCAGCAGCTTATCAGCACTACTACGCCCGGACACTGAAGCTTTCTTT
>TRBJ2-7|TRBD2|TRBV13|few
CASSQGLAPLYEQYF
TGTGCCAGCAGCCAGGGACTAGCGCCGCTCTACGAGCAGTACTTC
>TRBJ2-1|-|TRBV12-3/TRBV12-4|many
CASSPDGDYNEQFF
TGTGCCAGCAGCCCCGATGGGGATTACAATGAGCAGTTCTTC
>TRBJ2-1|-|TRBV28|many
CASSFEYNEQFF
TGTGCCAGCAGTTTCGAATACAATGAGCAGTTCTTC
>TRBJ2-6|-|TRBV12-3/TRBV12-4|few
CASSLRQGANVLTF
TGTGCCAGCAGTTTAAGACAGGGGGCCAACGTCCTGACTTTC
>TRBJ2-1|TRBD1|TRBV27|few
CASSYDAGGWGNEQFF
TGTGCCAGCAGTTACGACGCAGGGGGATGGGGCAATGAGCAGTTCTTC
>TRBJ2-7|-|TRBV6-2/TRBV6-3|few
CASSYSTGSSEQYF
TGTGCCAGCAGTTACTCGACCGGGAGCAGCGAGCAGTACTTC
>TRBJ1-6|TRBD1|TRBV7-9|many
CASSLRLIRTGIISPLHF
TGTGCCAGCAGCCTACGTCTGATCAGGACAGGGATCATTTCACCCCTCCACTTT
>TRBJ2-1|TRBD2|TRBV12-3/TRBV12-4|many
CASSWEGYNEQFF
TGTGCCAGCAGTTGGGAGGGTTACAATGAGCAGTTCTTC
>TRBJ2-7|-|TRBV5-1|many
CASSLVFTGAVREQYF
TGCGCCAGCAGCTTGGTGTTTACGGGAGCAGTGCGAGAGCAGTACTTC
>TRBJ2-3|TRBD1|TRBV10-3|-
CAISESEPGTGYWDTQYF
TGTGCCATCAGTGAGTCAGAACCCGGGACAGGGTATTGGGATACGCAGTATTTT
>TRBJ2-1|TRBD2|TRBV2|-
CASKGPGGAHNEQFF
TGTGCCAGCAAGGGACCGGGAGGAGCACACAATGAGCAGTTCTTC
>TRBJ1-2|-|TRBV14|many
CASSFGPNYGYTF
TGTGCCAGCAGCTTCGGACCGAACTATGGCTACACCTTC
>TRBJ2-7|-|TRBV10-2|medium-sized
CASSENRESSEQYF
TGCGCCAGCAGTGAAAACAGGGAAAGTTCCGAGCAGTACTTC
>TRBJ2-3|TRBD2|TRBV18|medium-sized
CASSPREYTDTQYF
TGTGCCAGCTCACCGCGGGAGTACACAGATACGCAGTATTTT
>TRBJ2-1|TRBD1|TRBV3-1|few
CASSPRGRAYNEQFF
TGTGCCAGCAGCCCAAGGGGGCGAGCTTACAATGAGCAGTTCTTC
>TRBJ2-3|TRBD2|TRBV14|-
CASSLEREADTQYF
TGTGCCAGCAGCCTTGAGCGGGAGGCTGATACGCAGTATTTT
>TRBJ2-1|TRBD2|TRBV2|many
CASMRPTSGGYNEQFF
TGTGCCAGCATGCGGCCTACTAGCGGGGGTTACAATGAGCAGTTCTTC
>TRBJ2-4|-|TRBV5-4|few
CASSSTGLDIQYF
TGTGCCAGCAGCTCAACCGGGCTGGACATTCAGTACTTC
>TRBJ2-5|TRBD2|TRBV18|few
CASSPRSGDQETQYF
TGTGCCAGCTCACCACGGAGCGGGGACCAAGAGACCCAGTACTTC